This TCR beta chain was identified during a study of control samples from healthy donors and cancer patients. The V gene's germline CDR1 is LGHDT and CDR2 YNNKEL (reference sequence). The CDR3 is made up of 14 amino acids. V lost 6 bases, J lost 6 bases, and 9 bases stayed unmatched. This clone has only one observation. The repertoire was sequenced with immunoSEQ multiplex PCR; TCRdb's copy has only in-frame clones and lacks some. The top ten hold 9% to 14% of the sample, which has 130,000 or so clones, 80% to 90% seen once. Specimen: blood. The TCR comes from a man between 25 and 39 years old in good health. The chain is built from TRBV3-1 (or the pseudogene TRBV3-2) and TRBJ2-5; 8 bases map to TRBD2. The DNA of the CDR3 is TGTGCCAGCAGGGGAAACGGGGGGGCAAAGACCCAGTACTTC. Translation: CASRGNGGAKTQYF.